Only one count was recorded for the clone carrying this TCR beta chain. Its matching antigen is unknown. The CDR3 has 13 residues. Germline CDR1 is SGHRS and CDR2 is YFSETQ. The V gene end was trimmed by 5 bases and the J gene end by 7 bases; junction bases not matched to a gene: 6. Assay: immunoSEQ multiplex PCR; the TCRdb copy retains only in-frame clones and omits some. Of approximately 110,000 clones in the sample, roughly 88% were seen once. This sample was included in a study of T cell responses to AZD1222 COVID-19 vaccine. Notes on the study in general: With two AZD1222 doses given, Spike-specific TCR breadth and depth both rose. Targets within unmutated variant regions were reportedly found for nearly half of spike-specific TCRs. In a largely white British group with more females than males, clonal diversity was possibly underestimated. AZD1222 recipients seropositive at baseline numbered only 6 or 7.

The specimen comprised peripheral blood, sampled on day 0 of MenACWY control vaccination. V gene TRBV5-1 combines with J gene TRBJ1-5; 7 nucleotides line up with TRBD1. The receptor was derived from an adult in good health. CDR3 sequence (DNA): TGCGCCAGCAGGGAGGGACAGTACCAGCCCCAGCATTTT. This sequence encodes CASREGQYQPQHF.